This is a list of T cell receptor beta chains from one sample in a study of a mutant IDH1 vaccine in newly diagnosed glioma. These receptors have no known antigen. Libraries were prepared by immunoSEQ multiplex PCR; TCRdb keeps only in-frame clonotypes and omits some of them. The data contain 31,000 or so clones, more than 65% of them singletons. This material consisted of PBMCs, taken from a glioma patient whose treatment included an IDH1 peptide vaccine. The receptors were gathered from a man aged 25-45 years with glioma. Each CDR3 is given with its conserved first and last residue. D genes are given only for firm matches. Where a row states a size, it is once, few, many or the class of an expanded clone; other rows omit it.

abundance: once
v_gene: TRBV15
j_gene: TRBJ1-6
d_gene: -
CDR3aa: CATSGRLYNSPLHF
CDR3nt: TGTGCCACCAGCGGGAGGCTCTATAATTCACCCCTCCACTTT

abundance: -
v_gene: TRBV15
j_gene: TRBJ1-3
d_gene: -
CDR3aa: CATRGPTGPPGSGNTIYF
CDR3nt: TGTGCCACCAGGGGACCAACCGGGCCCCCGGGGTCCGGAAACACCATATATTTT

abundance: -
v_gene: TRBV30
j_gene: TRBJ1-3
d_gene: -
CDR3aa: CAWKATGLSGNTIYF
CDR3nt: TGTGCCTGGAAGGCTACAGGACTCTCTGGAAACACCATATATTTT

abundance: -
v_gene: TRBV6-1
j_gene: TRBJ1-1
d_gene: -
CDR3aa: CASTLGPAMNTEAFF
CDR3nt: TGTGCCAGCACCCTCGGGCCGGCAATGAACACTGAAGCTTTCTTT

abundance: -
v_gene: TRBV19
j_gene: TRBJ1-1
d_gene: -
CDR3aa: CASSGWIEAFF
CDR3nt: TGTGCCAGTAGTGGCTGGATAGAAGCTTTCTTT

abundance: -
v_gene: TRBV6-1
j_gene: TRBJ2-7
d_gene: -
CDR3aa: CASSEWGWAEHSYEQYF
CDR3nt: TGTGCCAGCAGTGAATGGGGGTGGGCGGAGCACTCCTACGAGCAGTACTTC

abundance: -
v_gene: TRBV5-6
j_gene: TRBJ1-5
d_gene: -
CDR3aa: CASSLFRGSHQPQHF
CDR3nt: TGTGCCAGCAGCCTTTTCAGGGGTTCCCATCAGCCCCAGCATTTT

abundance: -
v_gene: TRBV19
j_gene: TRBJ1-1
d_gene: -
CDR3aa: CASLDRQNTEAFF
CDR3nt: TGTGCCAGTCTTGACAGGCAAAACACTGAAGCTTTCTTT

abundance: -
v_gene: TRBV29-1
j_gene: TRBJ2-3
d_gene: -
CDR3aa: CSFILGTDTQYF
CDR3nt: TGCAGCTTCATCTTAGGGACAGATACGCAGTATTTT

abundance: -
v_gene: TRBV19
j_gene: TRBJ1-3
d_gene: TRBD1
CDR3aa: CASSPGQGARGNTIYF
CDR3nt: TGTGCCAGTAGCCCGGGACAGGGGGCGCGAGGAAACACCATATATTTT

abundance: -
v_gene: TRBV7-2
j_gene: TRBJ2-7
d_gene: -
CDR3aa: CASSLDYGAEQYF
CDR3nt: TGTGCCAGCAGCTTAGACTACGGGGCCGAGCAGTACTTC

abundance: -
v_gene: TRBV21-1
j_gene: TRBJ1-4
d_gene: -
CDR3aa: CASSRTVLNEKLFF
CDR3nt: TGTGCCAGCAGCAGGACAGTACTAAACGAAAAACTGTTTTTT

abundance: once
v_gene: TRBV7-2
j_gene: TRBJ2-7
d_gene: -
CDR3aa: CASSSFTGYEQYF
CDR3nt: TGTGCCAGCAGCTCCTTTACGGGGTACGAGCAGTACTTC

abundance: -
v_gene: TRBV2
j_gene: TRBJ2-1
d_gene: TRBD1
CDR3aa: CASSGRGKDEQFF
CDR3nt: TGTGCCAGCAGTGGCAGGGGGAAAGATGAGCAGTTCTTC

abundance: few
v_gene: TRBV5-1
j_gene: TRBJ2-1
d_gene: TRBD2
CDR3aa: CASSQNGGVTGTSGRFLNYNEQFF
CDR3nt: TGCGCCAGCAGTCAGAACGGTGGGGTCACCGGGACTAGCGGGAGGTTTCTCAACTACAATGAGCAGTTCTTC

abundance: once
v_gene: TRBV11-2
j_gene: TRBJ2-3
d_gene: -
CDR3aa: CASSGGLSTDTQYF
CDR3nt: TGTGCCAGCAGCGGAGGTCTAAGCACAGATACGCAGTATTTT

abundance: -
v_gene: TRBV19
j_gene: TRBJ1-3
d_gene: -
CDR3aa: CASSTPTGTGNTIYF
CDR3nt: TGTGCCAGTAGTACCCCGACCGGGACGGGAAACACCATATATTTT

abundance: few
v_gene: TRBV10-2
j_gene: TRBJ1-1
d_gene: -
CDR3aa: CASSRGWTEAFF
CDR3nt: TGCGCCAGCAGTAGGGGGTGGACTGAAGCTTTCTTT

abundance: -
v_gene: TRBV10-3
j_gene: TRBJ2-5
d_gene: -
CDR3aa: CAISDGGGRETQYF
CDR3nt: TGTGCCATCAGTGATGGAGGGGGGCGTGAGACCCAGTACTTC

abundance: -
v_gene: TRBV6-1
j_gene: TRBJ2-5
d_gene: TRBD2
CDR3aa: CASSLTSGGGETQYF
CDR3nt: TGTGCCAGCTCCTTGACTAGCGGGGGAGGGGAGACCCAGTACTTC

abundance: -
v_gene: TRBV9
j_gene: TRBJ2-2
d_gene: TRBD1
CDR3aa: CASSVVPQGVPGELFF
CDR3nt: TGTGCCAGCAGCGTAGTTCCACAGGGGGTCCCCGGGGAGCTGTTTTTT

abundance: -
v_gene: TRBV6-5
j_gene: TRBJ2-5
d_gene: -
CDR3aa: CASRRRVPETQYF
CDR3nt: TGTGCCAGCAGGCGGAGGGTTCCGGAGACCCAGTACTTC

abundance: -
v_gene: TRBV5-6
j_gene: TRBJ2-5
d_gene: TRBD2
CDR3aa: CASSLYSSGRGETQYF
CDR3nt: TGTGCCAGCAGCTTGTACTCTAGCGGGAGGGGGGAGACCCAGTACTTC

abundance: -
v_gene: TRBV9
j_gene: TRBJ2-5
d_gene: -
CDR3aa: CASSEDPGGGAKTQYF
CDR3nt: TGTGCCAGCAGCGAAGACCCCGGAGGAGGGGCCAAGACCCAGTACTTC

abundance: once
v_gene: TRBV7-2
j_gene: TRBJ1-3
d_gene: -
CDR3aa: CASSLSSGNTIYF
CDR3nt: TGTGCCAGCAGCTTGAGCTCTGGAAACACCATATATTTT

abundance: few
v_gene: TRBV9
j_gene: TRBJ2-3
d_gene: -
CDR3aa: CASSVASGPRGSQYF
CDR3nt: TGTGCCAGCAGCGTAGCTTCGGGCCCCCGGGGATCGCAGTATTTT

abundance: -
v_gene: TRBV5-1
j_gene: TRBJ2-5
d_gene: TRBD2
CDR3aa: CASSPLSGAGGQETQYF
CDR3nt: TGCGCCAGCAGCCCCCTCTCGGGAGCGGGGGGACAAGAGACCCAGTACTTC

abundance: -
v_gene: TRBV5-1
j_gene: TRBJ1-1
d_gene: -
CDR3aa: CASSLGQTNTEAFF
CDR3nt: TGCGCCAGCAGCTTGGGGCAGACGAACACTGAAGCTTTCTTT